Shown below are 6 T cell receptor beta chains from a single sample sequenced in a study of control samples from healthy donors and cancer patients. Using immunoSEQ multiplex PCR, the repertoire was profiled, and TCRdb retains in-frame clones only, with some absent. The table includes tens of thousands of clones, approximately 83% detected once. Specimen: blood. These receptors were taken from a man aged 60 to 69 in good health.

The V and J genes are TRBV3-1 (or the pseudogene TRBV3-2) and TRBJ2-5; 8 nucleotides align to TRBD2. Germline CDR1 LGHDT, CDR2 YNNKEL (reference sequence). V dropped 3 bases and J dropped 6; count of bases not matched to a gene: 6. This CDR3 has 14 amino acids. This CDR3 reads CASSQGRGRKTQYF. The CDR3 bases are TGTGCCAGCAGCCAGGGGCGCGGGAGGAAGACCCAGTACTTC.

The chain employs TRBV19 and TRBJ1-5, with a possible D match to TRBD1 (6 bases). The CDR3 totals 15 residues. V lost 6 bases, J lost 3 bases, and 15 bases lay in between. The germline CDR1 and CDR2 sequences are LNHDA and SQIVND (reference sequence). CDR3 amino acids: CASRGEGGYNQPQHF. In DNA form, the CDR3 reads TGTGCCAGTAGAGGAGAGGGGGGATACAATCAGCCCCAGCATTTT. The full variable domain, its missing parts supplied by reference TRBV19 and TRBJ1-5, is DGGITQSPKYLFRKEGQNVTLSCEQNLNHDAMYWYRQDPGQGLRLIYYSQIVNDFQKGDIAEGYSVSREKKESFPLTVTSAQKNPTAFYLCASRGEGGYNQPQHFGDGTRLSIL.

In DNA, the CDR3 is TGTGCCAGCAGTGGCCTAGCGGGAGTAAATGAGCAGTTCTTC. Its protein product is CASSGLAGVNEQFF. The genes are TRBV6-2 or TRBV6-3 and TRBJ2-1; 10 bases agree with TRBD2. V gave up 5 bases and J gave up 7 bases; unmatched junction bases: 5. CDR1 is MNHEY and CDR2 is SVGEGT in the germline V gene. The CDR3 contains 14 residues.

The chain couples TRBV7-8 to TRBJ2-7; D may match TRBD1 or TRBD2 (5 bases each). This CDR3 has 14 residues. The germline V gene has CDR1 SGHVS and CDR2 FQNEAQ. Deletions cut 5 bases from V and 3 bases from J, with 14 bases between. The CDR3 coding sequence is TGTGCCAGCAGCCCTACCGGGACCGTCTACGAGCAGTACTTC. Amino acids: CASSPTGTVYEQYF.

CDR3 region: CASSLQFYEQYF. The CDR3 DNA follows: TGTGCCAGCAGCTTACAGTTCTACGAGCAGTACTTC. This chain joins TRBV7-8 and TRBJ2-7; D call uncertain. The V gene's germline CDR1 is SGHVS and CDR2 FQNEAQ. The CDR3 spans 12 residues. Deletions cut 2 bases from V and 3 bases from J, with 5 bases between.

The chain uses TRBV4-3 and TRBJ1-5, with TRBD1 identical over 7 bases. CDR1 is LGHNA, CDR2 YSLEER, per germline. This CDR3 is 15 amino acids long. Trimming cost V 0 bases and J 4 bases; bases outside gene matches: 3. CDR3 coding DNA: TGCGCCAGCAGCCAAGAACAGGGGTTGAATCAGCCCCAGCATTTT. Encoded protein: CASSQEQGLNQPQHF.